This TCR beta chain was captured in a study of T cell responses to AZD1222 COVID-19 vaccine. Overall study findings and caveats: Spike-specific TCR breadth and depth rose after two AZD1222 doses.

In the case of this clone: The antigen is undetermined.

This CDR3 contains 18 residues. Germline CDR1 SGHTA, CDR2 FQGNSA. Trimming took 1 base from V and 8 from J, leaving 23 bases between them. Assay used: immunoSEQ multiplex PCR; TCRdb lists only in-frame clones, some missing. The top ten clones hold over 11% of a sample with roughly 69,000 clones, 80% of them seen once. Sequenced here: peripheral blood, sampled 28 days after the second AZD1222 dose. The chain is built from TRBV7-2 and TRBJ1-4, with a weak D call TRBD1 (6 bases). This TCR was sampled from an adult who received the AZD1222 COVID-19 vaccine. The chain's CDR3 is CASSLGPPNTGMREKLFF. The CDR3 coding sequence is TGTGCCAGCAGCTTAGGCCCCCCGAATACAGGGATGAGGGAAAAACTGTTTTTT.